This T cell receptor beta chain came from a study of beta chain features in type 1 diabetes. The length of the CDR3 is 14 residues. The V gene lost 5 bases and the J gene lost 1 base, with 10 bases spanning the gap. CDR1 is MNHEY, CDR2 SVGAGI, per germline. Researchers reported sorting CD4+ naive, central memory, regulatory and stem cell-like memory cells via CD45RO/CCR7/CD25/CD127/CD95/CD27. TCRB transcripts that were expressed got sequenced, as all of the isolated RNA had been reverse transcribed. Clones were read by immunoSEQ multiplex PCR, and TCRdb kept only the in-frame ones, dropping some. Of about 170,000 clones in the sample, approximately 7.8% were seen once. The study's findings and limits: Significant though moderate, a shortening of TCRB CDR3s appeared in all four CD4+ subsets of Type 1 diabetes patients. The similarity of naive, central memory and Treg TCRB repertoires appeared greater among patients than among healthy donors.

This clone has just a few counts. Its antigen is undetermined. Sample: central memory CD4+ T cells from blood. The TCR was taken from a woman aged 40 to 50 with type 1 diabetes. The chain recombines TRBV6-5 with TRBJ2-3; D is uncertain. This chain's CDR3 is CASSNPTRTDTQYF. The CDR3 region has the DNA TGTGCCAGCAGTAACCCTACTCGCACAGATACGCAGTATTTT.